This TCR beta chain comes out of a study of early T cells in non-severe SARS-CoV-2 infection. Study-wide results and limits: Missing private and CD4 specificities, VDJdb matching favored anti-spike CD8 responses.

This clonotype was seen at least ten times. Antigen specificity is unknown. cDNA molecules, individually, were tagged with unique molecular identifiers. TCRdb recomputed calls from the 5' RACE reads with MiXCR, one row per CDR3 protein. The data hold approximately 35,000 distinct CDR3 sequences, with 4.5% to 6% observed a single time. The germline V and J ends were trimmed by 1 base and 3 bases, with 13 bases remaining between them. The germline V gene has CDR1 DFQATT and CDR2 SNEGSKA (reference sequence). This CDR3 has 14 residues. The J gene is TRBJ2-7, the V gene TRBV20-1; D may be TRBD2 (5 bases). Sequenced sample: whole blood. This sequence was found in an adult who was a healthcare worker with PCR-confirmed SARS-CoV-2 infection or an uninfected control (not recorded which). The CDR3 sequence is CSARGGGSDYEQYF. The CDR3 region has the DNA TGCAGTGCTAGAGGCGGCGGGTCCGACTACGAGCAGTACTTC.